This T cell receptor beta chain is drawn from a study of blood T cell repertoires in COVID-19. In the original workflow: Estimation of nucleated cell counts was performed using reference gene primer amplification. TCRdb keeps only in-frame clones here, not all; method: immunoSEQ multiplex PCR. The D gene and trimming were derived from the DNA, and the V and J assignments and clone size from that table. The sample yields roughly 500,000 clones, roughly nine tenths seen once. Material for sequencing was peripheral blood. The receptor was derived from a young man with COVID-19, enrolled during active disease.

CDR3 sequence (DNA): TGTGCCAGCAGCTTGAGCGGTACCAACGAGCAGTACTTC. Amino acid sequence: CASSLSGTNEQYF. The chain links TRBV5-4 to TRBJ2-7; TRBD2 might be the D (5 bases). The germline V gene has CDR1 SGHNT and CDR2 YYREEE (reference sequence). CDR3 size: 13 residues. V lost 1 base, J lost 5 bases, and 10 bases lay in between.